The 23 T cell receptor beta chains presented below share a single source sample, sequenced in a study of PD-1 blockade in classical Hodgkin lymphoma. Libraries were prepared by immunoSEQ multiplex PCR; TCRdb keeps only in-frame clonotypes and omits some of them. Of approximately 90,000 clones listed, 83% are singletons. This sample's time point: cycle 4 day 1 (C4D1), after six to seven weeks of nivolumab. No patient escaped relapse after autologous stem cell transplantation, and brentuximab vedotin exposure varied. The specimen comprised peripheral blood mononuclear cells (PBMCs), sampled before the fourth cycle of nivolumab. These receptors were collected from a human donor with classical Hodgkin lymphoma.

V is TRBV5-5 and J is TRBJ1-5; D is possibly TRBD1 (5 bases). The CDR3 extends over 18 amino acids. Germline V gene sequence: CDR1 SGHKS, CDR2 YYEKEE (reference sequence). Trimming removed 4 bases from V and 1 base from J, with 21 bases in between. CDR3 DNA: TGTGCCAGCAGCATCTCCCCGGGGGGTGCCGCAAGCAATCAGCCCCAGCATTTT. Its protein product is CASSISPGGAASNQPQHF. The full variable domain, with the rest looked up from reference TRBV5-5 and TRBJ1-5, is DAGVTQSPTHLIKTRGQQVTLRCSPISGHKSVSWYQQVLGQGPQFIFQYYEKEERGRGNFPDRFSARQFPNYSSELNVNALLLGDSALYLCASSISPGGAASNQPQHFGDGTRLSIL.

This sequence joins TRBV7-9 and TRBJ2-7; D is perhaps TRBD1 or TRBD2 (5 bases each). Trimming stripped 0 bases from V and 2 bases from J, with 11 bases between. This CDR3 comprises 15 residues. In germline, CDR1 is SEHNR, CDR2 FQNEAQ (reference sequence). The CDR3 loop is CASSLAGTLAYEQYF. The CDR3 DNA follows: TGTGCCAGCAGCTTAGCGGGGACCCTTGCCTACGAGCAGTACTTC. The entire variable domain, with the rest obtained from reference TRBV7-9 and TRBJ2-7, is as follows: DTGVSQNPRHKITKRGQNVTFRCDPISEHNRLYWYRQTLGQGPEFLTYFQNEAQLEKSRLLSDRFSAERPKGSFSTLEIQRTEQGDSAMYLCASSLAGTLAYEQYFGPGTRLTVT.

The rearrangement uses TRBV18 and TRBJ1-5; D is ambiguous. From germline, CDR1 is KGHSH and CDR2 LQKENI. The CDR3 loop spans 13 amino acids. With 5 bases removed from V and 3 bases from J, the gap between germline ends came to 8 bases. Here the CDR3 reads CASSATDNQPQHF. The DNA for the CDR3 is TGTGCCAGCTCAGCTACAGACAATCAGCCCCAGCATTTT.

The rearrangement uses TRBV7-8 and TRBJ1-1; D possibly corresponds to TRBD1 (6 bases). The V end was cut by 3 bases, the J end by 6 bases, with 20 bases between. The CDR3 is 16 residues long. Germline values: CDR1 SGHVS, CDR2 FQNEAQ. The CDR3 protein is CASSLRLGDNAAEAFF. CDR3 nucleotides: TGTGCCAGCAGCTTGCGTCTCGGGGACAACGCGGCTGAAGCTTTCTTT.

The chain has TRBV7-3 and TRBJ2-1; 7 positions match TRBD2. This CDR3 spans 15 amino acids. The germline gives CDR1 SGHTA, CDR2 FQGTGA. Germline trimming cut 2 bases from V and 0 bases from J; bases unmatched to any gene: 1. CDR3 region: CASSLAGASYNEQFF. The CDR3 DNA follows: TGTGCCAGCAGCTTAGCGGGAGCCTCCTACAATGAGCAGTTCTTC.

The chain employs TRBV28 and TRBJ1-2, with unresolved D. V dropped 7 bases and J dropped 2 bases, with 8 bases sitting between them. The CDR3 runs to 12 residues. The germline V gene has CDR1 MDHEN and CDR2 SYDVKM. DNA of the CDR3: TGTGCCAGCACAGGCAAGAACTATGGCTACACCTTC. This translates into CASTGKNYGYTF.

The gene calls are TRBV2 and TRBJ1-1; possibly TRBD1 for D (5 bases). The CDR3 is made up of 11 amino acids. Trimming pared 10 bases from V and 3 bases from J, leaving 9 bases between. The germline V gene encodes CDR1 SNHLY and CDR2 FYNNEI. This CDR3 reads CATRQYTEAFF. The CDR3 DNA reads as TGTGCCACCAGACAGTACACTGAAGCTTTCTTT.

This clone appeared a few times. Within the sample, other DNA sequences also encode this same CDR3. The chain recombines TRBV19 with TRBJ1-1; D is unresolved. V was pared by 3 bases and J by 0 bases, with 11 bases between. The CDR3 consists of 15 residues. The germline CDR1 and CDR2 sequences are LNHDA and SQIVND (reference sequence). The CDR3: CASSIGRGMNTEAFF. The DNA for the CDR3 is TGTGCCAGTAGTATTGGGAGAGGAATGAACACTGAAGCTTTCTTT. Using reference TRBV19 and TRBJ1-1 for the parts outside the CDR3, the full variable domain is DGGITQSPKYLFRKEGQNVTLSCEQNLNHDAMYWYRQDPGQGLRLIYYSQIVNDFQKGDIAEGYSVSREKKESFPLTVTSAQKNPTAFYLCASSIGRGMNTEAFFGQGTRLTVV.

V is TRBV10-3 and J is TRBJ1-5; D is ambiguous. In germline, CDR1 is ENHRY, CDR2 SYGVKD. V lost 1 base to trimming and J lost 1 base, with 8 bases between them. CDR3 length equals 15 residues. CDR3 protein: CAISEFAQSNQPQHF. The CDR3 DNA reads as TGTGCCATCAGTGAGTTTGCCCAAAGCAATCAGCCCCAGCATTTT.

This clone was detected a few times. The chain employs TRBV6-5 and TRBJ1-1; D not resolved. The germline V and J ends were trimmed by 2 bases and 5 bases, with 3 bases remaining between them. CDR1 is MNHEY, CDR2 SVGAGI, per germline. This CDR3 region has 11 residues. CDR3 coding DNA: TGTGCCAGCAGTTACCTGACTGAAGCTTTCTTT. Its translation: CASSYLTEAFF.

The genes are TRBV5-6 and TRBJ1-1; D ambiguous. The germline V gene encodes CDR1 SGHDT and CDR2 YYEEEE. The CDR3 is 14 residues long. V was pared by 4 bases and J by 1 base, with 11 bases between. In DNA form, the CDR3 reads TGTGCCAGCAGCCTGTGGGTAAGGAACACTGAAGCTTTCTTT. Residues: CASSLWVRNTEAFF.

The V and J genes are TRBV5-1 and TRBJ2-3, with a possible D match to TRBD2 (6 bases). CDR3 length: 20 residues. V gave up 0 bases and J gave up 0 bases, with 23 bases separating them. Germline CDR1 SGHRS, CDR2 YFSETQ. The CDR3 DNA sequence: TGCGCCAGCAGCTTGGTTCCAGCGGGTTATCTACCTTCTAGCACAGATACGCAGTATTTT. This encodes CASSLVPAGYLPSSTDTQYF.

This chain connects TRBV7-9 to TRBJ2-3; TRBD2 aligns across 7 bases. Germline V CDR1 and CDR2: SEHNR, FQNEAQ (reference sequence). CDR3 length: 14 amino acids. The ends lost 3 bases at V and 5 bases at J; junction bases unmatched: 5. CDR3 bases: TGTGCCAGCAGCTTCGGCCTAGCGGTAGATACGCAGTATTTT. Translating gives CASSFGLAVDTQYF.

This chain connects TRBV7-9 to TRBJ2-1; 9 nucleotides match TRBD1. This CDR3 contains 15 residues. Germline CDR1 SEHNR, CDR2 FQNEAQ (reference sequence). V was clipped by 1 base and J by 5 bases; unmatched bases: 3. The CDR3 is CASSLGDRAHNEQFF. DNA of the CDR3: TGTGCCAGCAGCTTAGGGGACAGGGCCCACAATGAGCAGTTCTTC.

The chain is built from TRBV18 and TRBJ2-7; D perhaps matches TRBD1 (5 bases). With 8 bases removed from V and 2 bases from J, the gap between germline ends came to 16 bases. Germline V lookup: CDR1 KGHSH, CDR2 LQKENI. This CDR3 comprises 14 residues. CDR3 DNA sequence: TGTGCCAGCACCAGGATAGACAGACCCTACGAGCAGTACTTC. Its protein product is CASTRIDRPYEQYF.

The gene calls are TRBV5-1 and TRBJ2-7, with a tentative D call TRBD1 (6 bases). CDR1 and CDR2 from the germline V gene are SGHRS and YFSETQ. Trimming removed 8 bases at V and 5 bases at J, with 20 bases between. CDR3 length equals 14 residues. In DNA, the CDR3 is TGCGCCAGTTCCACGACAGGAACCCCCCACGAGCAGTACTTC. Its translation: CASSTTGTPHEQYF.

The rearrangement joins TRBV29-1 to TRBJ2-3, with 9 bases aligning to TRBD2. Germline V gene data show CDR1 as SQVTM and CDR2 as ANQGSEA. With V trimmed by 3 bases and J by 5 bases, 3 bases remained unmatched. This CDR3 has 13 amino acids. The CDR3 DNA reads TGCAGCGTTGATCGAGCGGGAGGAGATACGCAGTATTTT. It encodes CSVDRAGGDTQYF.

The chain combines TRBV11-2 with TRBJ2-7; 8 bases map to TRBD2. V shed 1 base and J 2 bases; nucleotides not matched to a gene: 7. Germline V lookup: CDR1 SGHAT, CDR2 FQNNGV. This CDR3 is built from 16 residues. The CDR3 DNA is TGTGCCAGCAGCTTAGGGGTAGCGGGATCAACCTACGAGCAGTACTTC. This translates into CASSLGVAGSTYEQYF.

The chain couples TRBV14 to TRBJ2-5, with unresolved D. Germline V gene data show CDR1 as SGHDN and CDR2 as FVKESK. This CDR3 spans 13 amino acids. Trimming left V 2 bases short and J 2 bases short, with 6 bases between. The CDR3, as DNA: TGTGCCAGCAGCCAACAGATACAAGAGACCCAGTACTTC. Its translation is CASSQQIQETQYF.

CDR3 residues: CAIKEGLAGMNEQFF. The CDR3 region has the DNA TGTGCCATCAAGGAGGGGCTAGCGGGAATGAATGAGCAGTTCTTC. The chain links TRBV10-3 to TRBJ2-1; 9 positions agree with TRBD2. The germline gives CDR1 ENHRY, CDR2 SYGVKD. V shed 7 bases and J 7 bases; nucleotides not matched to a gene: 11. The CDR3 consists of 15 residues.

The chain is built from TRBV7-9 and TRBJ2-5; TRBD1 matches at 9 bases. J lost 0 bases, V lost 5 bases, and 7 bases had no gene match. The CDR3 has 16 residues. Germline assignment: CDR1 SEHNR and CDR2 FQNEAQ (reference sequence). The CDR3 here is CASSPSDRGYQETQYF. CDR3 sequence (DNA): TGTGCCAGCAGCCCCTCGGACAGGGGATACCAAGAGACCCAGTACTTC.

CDR3 bases: TGTGCCAGCGCGACTAGCGGGAGGGCCGGGGGCTACAATGAGCAGTTCTTC. Its protein is CASATSGRAGGYNEQFF. This chain uses TRBV7-2 with TRBJ2-1, with 14 positions matching TRBD2. V trimming: 8 bases; J trimming: 3 bases; junction bases outside the gene matches: 9. Germline lookup yields CDR1 SGHTA and CDR2 FQGNSA. The CDR3 is 17 amino acids.

The chain joins TRBV9 to TRBJ1-1; D not certain. In germline, CDR1 is SGDLS, CDR2 YYNGEE. CDR3 length: 13 residues. With 1 base removed from V and 8 bases from J, the gap between germline ends came to 12 bases. The CDR3 bases are TGTGCCAGCAGCGTAAGTAACCTTAACGAAGCTTTCTTT. This codes for CASSVSNLNEAFF.